This T cell receptor (beta chain) stems from a study of human T cells and chemical hapten exposure. Germline V gene sequence: CDR1 DFQATT, CDR2 SNEGSKA (reference sequence). V lost 0 bases and J lost 3, with 9 bases in between. The CDR3 sequence is 14 residues long. Authors' methods: Counts of TCRs in each sample centred on a median of 95,638 and extended from around 25,000 to 690,000. Via MiXCR, TCRdb re-called the RACE reads, giving one row per CDR3 protein. The V and J calls, along with clone size, are taken from TCRdb and not from the paper's own processing. The sample lists 44,000 or so distinct CDR3 sequences; 3.5% to 4% were seen once. Time point here: healthy volunteer bleed at 6 weeks. Unfractionated whole blood was the source from which total RNA was extracted.

The clonotype comes from a human donor in good health. Some clones in this sample may be carry-over from other donors' samples. Sequenced input: whole blood. The rearrangement uses TRBV20-1 and TRBJ1-3; possibly TRBD1 for D (5 bases). The CDR3 here is CSARDRAIGNTIYF. CDR3 sequence (DNA): TGCAGTGCTAGAGACAGGGCCATTGGAAACACCATATATTTT.